Given below is one TCR beta chain in context. Trimming cost V 6 bases and J 7 bases; bases outside gene matches: 10. Germline CDR1 and CDR2: SGHRS and YFSETQ. This CDR3 has 14 amino acids. These data belong to a study of blood T cell repertoires in COVID-19. Donors in Cohort 3 counted as recovered after two negative PCRs, clearance, or symptom resolution. Produced via immunoSEQ multiplex PCR; TCRdb's table is partial and in-frame only. The table records approximately 230,000 clones, around 80% of them present only once. The source is a man in his forties or fifties who had recovered from COVID-19. The chain has TRBV5-1 and TRBJ1-1; 9 bases match TRBD1. Sequenced sample: PBMCs or T cells enriched from blood (not recorded which). CDR3 nucleotides: TGCGCCAGCACCTACCAGGGACAGGGAAATGAAGCTTTCTTT. Translating it yields CASTYQGQGNEAFF. Full variable domain (missing parts from reference TRBV5-1 and TRBJ1-1): KAGVTQTPRYLIKTRGQQVTLSCSPISGHRSVSWYQQTPGQGLQFLFEYFSETQRNKGNFPGRFSGRQFSNSRSEMNVSTLELGDSALYLCASTYQGQGNEAFFGQGTRLTVV.